Listed below are T cell receptor beta chains from one sample, sequenced in a study of blood T cell repertoires in COVID-19. The assay was immunoSEQ multiplex PCR, and TCRdb's table has in-frame clones only and misses some. The profile shows some 200,000 clones, about 89% of them singletons. The sequenced sample consisted of PBMCs or T cells enriched from blood (not recorded which). Every receptor here comes from a young woman who had recovered from COVID-19. The CDR3 runs from the conserved cysteine through the conserved F or W. The D gene is left open where the match is weak. Only part of the rows carry a size: once, few, many, or a class if the clone is expanded.

NA	NA	TRBJ1-5	TRBV6-5	CASSPSQVSNQPQHF	TGTGCCAGCAGTCCCAGTCAGGTTAGCAATCAGCCCCAGCATTTT
NA	TRBD1	TRBJ2-2	TRBV6-5	CASSRDRYTGELFF	TGTGCCAGCAGCCGGGACAGATACACCGGGGAGCTGTTTTTT
NA	NA	TRBJ1-1	TRBV2	CASSPSSWDTEAFF	TGTGCCAGCAGTCCTTCTAGTTGGGACACTGAAGCTTTCTTT
NA	NA	TRBJ1-6	TRBV6-4	CASRTRDSPLHF	TGTGCCAGCAGGACGAGGGATTCACCCCTCCACTTT
NA	TRBD1	TRBJ2-7	TRBV6-6	CASRVRDSLYEQYF	TGTGCCAGCAGAGTACGGGACAGCCTGTACGAGCAGTACTTC
NA	TRBD1	TRBJ1-4	TRBV10-2	CASSLDRFSEKLFF	TGCGCCAGCAGTTTGGACAGGTTTTCTGAAAAACTGTTTTTT
NA	NA	TRBJ1-1	TRBV5-1	CASSPPPGQNSEAFF	TGCGCCAGCAGCCCTCCACCTGGACAGAACTCTGAAGCTTTCTTT
NA	TRBD2	TRBJ2-1	TRBV24-1	CATSGTSYNEQFF	TGTGCCACCAGTGGGACTAGCTACAATGAGCAGTTCTTC
NA	NA	TRBJ1-1	TRBV6-5	CASSYWGGATEAFF	TGTGCCAGCAGTTACTGGGGGGGGGCGACTGAAGCTTTCTTT
NA	TRBD1	TRBJ1-4	TRBV9	CASSASDRSYEKLFF	TGTGCCAGCAGTGCCTCGGACAGGAGTTATGAAAAACTGTTTTTT
NA	TRBD2	TRBJ2-2	TRBV27	CASSFWRGGAGELFF	TGTGCCAGCAGTTTTTGGCGGGGGGGCGCCGGGGAGCTGTTTTTT
NA	NA	TRBJ2-1	TRBV5-1	CASSWEAGRDEQFF	TGCGCCAGCAGCTGGGAGGCAGGGCGGGATGAGCAGTTCTTC
NA	NA	TRBJ2-7	TRBV6-5	CASSYSGRDEQYF	TGTGCCAGCAGTTACTCGGGCAGGGACGAGCAGTACTTC
once	NA	TRBJ2-3	TRBV5-1	CASSGGLGGTDTQYF	TGCGCCAGCAGCGGCGGTTTAGGGGGCACAGATACGCAGTATTTT
NA	NA	TRBJ1-2	TRBV30	CACSGGYGYTF	TGTGCCTGTTCGGGTGGCTATGGCTACACCTTC
NA	NA	TRBJ1-1	TRBV10-3	CAISETANTEAFF	TGTGCCATCAGCGAGACAGCGAACACTGAAGCTTTCTTT
NA	TRBD1	TRBJ1-4	TRBV6-5	CASAPGQVGEKLFF	TGTGCCAGCGCCCCCGGACAGGTCGGTGAAAAACTGTTTTTT
NA	TRBD1	TRBJ1-1	TRBV7-8	CASSLAQGWGTEAFF	TGTGCCAGCAGCTTAGCACAGGGGTGGGGGACTGAAGCTTTCTTT
NA	TRBD1	TRBJ1-6	TRBV2	CASRFDRGENSPLHF	TGTGCCAGCAGATTCGACAGGGGAGAAAATTCACCCCTCCACTTT
NA	NA	TRBJ1-1	TRBV29-1	CSVEGRAEGGTEAFF	TGCAGCGTTGAAGGACGGGCGGAGGGAGGCACTGAAGCTTTCTTT
NA	TRBD2	TRBJ2-5	TRBV9	CASSVASGQETQYF	TGTGCCAGCAGCGTAGCTAGCGGGCAAGAGACCCAGTACTTC
NA	TRBD2	TRBJ2-3	TRBV9	CASSVAGGGVDTQYF	TGTGCCAGCAGCGTAGCTGGCGGGGGGGTGGATACGCAGTATTTT
many	NA	TRBJ1-6	TRBV7-9	CASSFYRAPLHF	TGTGCCAGCAGCTTCTACAGGGCACCCCTCCACTTT
many	TRBD1	TRBJ1-3	TRBV2	CASSPQGARGNTIYF	TGTGCCAGCAGTCCACAGGGGGCGAGAGGAAACACCATATATTTT
NA	NA	TRBJ1-3	TRBV4-2	CASSQVWGTRDTIYF	TGTGCCAGCAGCCAAGTTTGGGGTACTAGGGACACCATATATTTT
NA	NA	TRBJ1-6	TRBV5-1	CASSIMGANSPLHF	TGCGCCAGCAGCATAATGGGGGCAAATTCACCCCTCCACTTT
NA	TRBD1	TRBJ1-2	TRBV6-5	CASGPDRGRFGYTF	TGTGCCAGCGGTCCGGACAGGGGGCGATTTGGCTACACCTTC
NA	TRBD1	TRBJ1-3	TRBV6-5	CASSYLGQGNGNTIYF	TGTGCCAGCAGTTACCTGGGACAGGGGAATGGAAACACCATATATTTT
few	NA	TRBJ1-1	TRBV28	CASFTGTEAFF	TGTGCCAGCTTCACAGGGACTGAAGCTTTCTTT
once	TRBD2	TRBJ2-7	TRBV4-1	CASSQAYPSGGAYF	TGCGCCAGCAGCCAAGCCTATCCTAGCGGGGGGGCGTACTTC
NA	NA	TRBJ2-3	TRBV24-1	CATQVTDTQYF	TGTGCCACGCAGGTCACAGATACGCAGTATTTT